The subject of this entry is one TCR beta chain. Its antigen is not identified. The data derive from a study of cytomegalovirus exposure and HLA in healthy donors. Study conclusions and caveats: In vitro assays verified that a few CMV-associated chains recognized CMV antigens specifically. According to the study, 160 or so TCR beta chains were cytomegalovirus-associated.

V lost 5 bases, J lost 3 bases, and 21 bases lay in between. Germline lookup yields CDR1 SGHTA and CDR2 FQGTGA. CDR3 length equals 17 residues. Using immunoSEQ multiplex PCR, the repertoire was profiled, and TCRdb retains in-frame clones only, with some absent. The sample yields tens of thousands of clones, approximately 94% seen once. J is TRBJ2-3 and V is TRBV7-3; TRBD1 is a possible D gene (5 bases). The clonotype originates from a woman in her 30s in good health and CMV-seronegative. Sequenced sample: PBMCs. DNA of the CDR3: TGTGCCAGCAGCCCTACCCCCAGGGAATGGTTTACAGATACGCAGTATTTT. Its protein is CASSPTPREWFTDTQYF.